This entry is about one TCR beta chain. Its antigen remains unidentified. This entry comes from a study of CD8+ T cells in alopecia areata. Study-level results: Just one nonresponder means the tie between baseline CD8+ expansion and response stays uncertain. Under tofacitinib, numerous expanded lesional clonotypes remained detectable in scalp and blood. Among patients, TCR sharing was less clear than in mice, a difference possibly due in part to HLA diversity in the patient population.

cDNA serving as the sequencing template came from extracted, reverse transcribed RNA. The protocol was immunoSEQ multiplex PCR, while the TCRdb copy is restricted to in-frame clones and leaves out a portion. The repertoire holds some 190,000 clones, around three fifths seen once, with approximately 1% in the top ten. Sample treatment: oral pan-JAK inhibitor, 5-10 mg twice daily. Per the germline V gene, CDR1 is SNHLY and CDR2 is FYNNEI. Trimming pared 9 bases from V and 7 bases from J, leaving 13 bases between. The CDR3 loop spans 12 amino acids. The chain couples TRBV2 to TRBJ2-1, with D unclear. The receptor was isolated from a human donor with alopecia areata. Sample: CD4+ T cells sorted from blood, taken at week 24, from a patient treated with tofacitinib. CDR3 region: CASAPLGNEQFF. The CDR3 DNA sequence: TGTGCCAGTGCCCCCCTAGGTAATGAGCAGTTCTTC.